The source of this T cell receptor beta chain is a study of CD8+ T cells in alopecia areata. It was cDNA, reverse transcribed from extracted RNA, that served as the sequencing template. Produced via immunoSEQ multiplex PCR; TCRdb's table is partial and in-frame only. Among about 200,000 clones listed, approximately 67% were seen once. The CDR3 loop spans 15 amino acids. Germline V lookup: CDR1 GTSNPN, CDR2 SVGIG (reference sequence). V was shortened by 2 bases and J by 6 bases, with 16 bases between the two germline ends. The treatment denotes: oral pan-JAK inhibitor, 5-10 mg twice daily. This clone was recorded a few times. Antigen specificity is unknown. Findings and caveats of the study: Scalp samples also contribute reads from the resident alphabeta T cells found in normal skin.

The chain employs TRBV30 and TRBJ2-2; possibly TRBD2 for D (5 bases). The source of this sequence is a human donor with alopecia areata. The sample here was CD4+ T cells sorted from blood, taken around week 50, from a patient treated with tofacitinib. For the CDR3, the DNA is TGTGCCTGGAGTCCACTCTCGAGGGTGGCCGGGGAGCTGTTTTTT. It yields the protein CAWSPLSRVAGELFF. Full variable domain (missing parts from reference TRBV30 and TRBJ2-2): SQTIHQWPATLVQPVGSPLSLECTVEGTSNPNLYWYRQAAGRGLQLLFYSVGIGQISSEVPQNLSASRPQDRQFILSSKKLLLSDSGFYLCAWSPLSRVAGELFFGEGSRLTVL.